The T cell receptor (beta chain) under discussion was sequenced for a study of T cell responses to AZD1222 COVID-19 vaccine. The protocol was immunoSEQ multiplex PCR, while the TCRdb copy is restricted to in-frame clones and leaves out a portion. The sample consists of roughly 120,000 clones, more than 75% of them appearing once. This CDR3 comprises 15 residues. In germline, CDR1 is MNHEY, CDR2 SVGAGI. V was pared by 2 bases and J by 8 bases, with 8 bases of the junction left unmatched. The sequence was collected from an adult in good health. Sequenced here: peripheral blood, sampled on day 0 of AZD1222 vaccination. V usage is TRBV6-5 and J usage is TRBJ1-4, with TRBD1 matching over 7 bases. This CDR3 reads CASSYQGGRWEKLFF. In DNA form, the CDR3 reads TGTGCCAGCAGTTACCAGGGGGGACGGTGGGAAAAACTGTTTTTT.